This T cell receptor beta chain emerged from a study of blood T cell repertoires in COVID-19. Study details: Samples of COVID-19 (acute and convalescent) were obtained from the United States, Italy and Spain. Sample material is recorded as cDNA or gDNA derived from T cells, B-cell-depleted T cells, or PBMCs.

In the source study's methods: Amplification of reference gene primers provided the estimated nucleated cell counts. The data were produced by immunoSEQ multiplex PCR, yet TCRdb's version contains in-frame clones alone and is incomplete. V, J and clone size were drawn from that table, and D and trimming were deduced from the DNA. The sample gives over 150,000 clones, approximately 88% of which show up once; approximately 2.9% is in the top ten. The CDR3 is 15 residues long. Trimming removed 7 bases from V and 2 bases from J; junction bases left unmatched: 9. Germline V gene sequence: CDR1 LNHDA, CDR2 SQIVND (reference sequence).

This chain uses TRBV19 with TRBJ2-7; 9 bases fit TRBD2. Sequenced input: peripheral blood. This receptor was taken from a woman aged 60-70 years with acute or convalescent COVID-19. The CDR3 spells CASIRLAGVPYEQYF. In nucleotides, the CDR3 is TGTGCCAGTATCCGCTTAGCGGGGGTACCCTACGAGCAGTACTTC.